The 18 T cell receptor beta chains presented below share a single source sample, sequenced in a study of post-analysis software for immune sequencing data. Study conclusions and caveats: Elevated frequency relative to controls characterized several TRBV segments in patients, TRBV5-6, TRBV5-1 and TRBV20-1 among them.

No antigen has been assigned to these receptors. Researchers reported that TCR beta cDNA libraries carried unique molecular identifiers. TCRdb ran MiXCR on the PCR reads and lists one entry per CDR3 protein. This sample has roughly 800,000 distinct CDR3 sequences; just over 45% occur once, and the top ten carry 4.9%. Sequencing was performed on blood. The receptors shown here come from a girl aged 5 to 17 with multiple sclerosis.

This chain connects TRBV5-1 to TRBJ2-7; D is possibly TRBD2 (6 bases). The CDR3 totals 14 residues. From germline, CDR1 is SGHRS and CDR2 YFSETQ. V was cut by 0 bases and J by 2 bases, with 9 bases left in between. The CDR3 reads CASSLDPGAYEQYF. The DNA for the CDR3 is TGCGCCAGCAGCTTGGATCCGGGGGCCTACGAGCAGTACTTC.

V and J are TRBV7-9 and TRBJ2-3, with a tentative D call TRBD2 (6 bases). V shed 10 bases and J shed 6 bases, with 26 bases lying between them. Germline V gene data show CDR1 as SEHNR and CDR2 as FQNEAQ (reference sequence). This CDR3 region has 16 residues. The CDR3 DNA sequence: TGTGCCACCCGCTCAATTGAAGGAGGGCGATCCGATACGCAGTATTTT. Encoded protein: CATRSIEGGRSDTQYF.

V and J are TRBV2 and TRBJ2-7; the D call may be TRBD1 or TRBD2 (5 bases each). Per the germline V gene, CDR1 is SNHLY and CDR2 is FYNNEI. Trimming left V 6 bases short and J 2 bases short, with 23 bases between. The CDR3 extends over 17 amino acids. The CDR3, as DNA: TGTGCCAGCAGCGAGACGATAGGGACGGAACCAACCTACGAGCAGTACTTC. Translating gives CASSETIGTEPTYEQYF.

This clonotype was detected only a few times. CDR3 coding DNA: TGCAGCGGACATCTCCAGACGAACACTGAAGCTTTCTTT. It is translated as CSGHLQTNTEAFF. The chain couples TRBV29-1 to TRBJ1-1, with D hard to call. CDR3 length: 13 residues. The V gene's germline CDR1 is SQVTM and CDR2 ANQGSEA. The germline V and J ends were trimmed by 7 bases and 1 base, with 13 bases remaining between them.

The gene calls are TRBV29-1 and TRBJ2-3; TRBD2 matches 7 bases. The V and J ends lost 0 bases and 5 bases, in that order; junction bases with no gene match: 11. Germline CDR1 SQVTM, CDR2 ANQGSEA. The CDR3 length is 16 residues. As DNA, the CDR3 is TGCAGCGTTGAAGAGATGGGCGGGGTAGCGGGAGATACGCAGTATTTT. Encoded protein: CSVEEMGGVAGDTQYF.

V gene TRBV7-9 combines with J gene TRBJ2-7, with 14 bases aligning to TRBD2. Germline CDR1 is SEHNR and CDR2 is FQNEAQ (reference sequence). J was trimmed by 5 bases and V by 5 bases; bases with no gene match: 5. This CDR3 is 15 amino acids long. CDR3 protein: CASSPTSGRADEQYF. Here the CDR3 DNA reads TGTGCCAGCAGCCCGACTAGCGGGAGGGCCGACGAGCAGTACTTC.

This clonotype has only one observation. The rearrangement uses TRBV5-1 and TRBJ2-3; 12 bases agree with TRBD2. The CDR3 has 17 residues. Trimming removed 6 bases from V and 6 bases from J; junction bases left unmatched: 14. CDR1 and CDR2 (germline): SGHRS, YFSETQ. DNA of the CDR3: TGCGCCAGCAACTCGAGGACTAGCGGGACCGGTGGGGATACGCAGTATTTT. Translation gives CASNSRTSGTGGDTQYF.

The chain is built from TRBV7-2 and TRBJ1-4; D ambiguous. This CDR3 region has 14 residues. Per germline, CDR1 SGHTA and CDR2 FQGNSA. Trimming left V 6 bases short and J 8 bases short, with 16 bases between. The CDR3 loop is CASSREGGWEKLFF. Written as DNA, the CDR3 is TGTGCCAGCAGTCGAGAGGGAGGTTGGGAAAAACTGTTTTTT.

The V gene is TRBV28, the J gene TRBJ2-1; D is perhaps TRBD2 (7 bases). The germline V gene encodes CDR1 MDHEN and CDR2 SYDVKM. Trimming took off 9 bases at V and 4 bases at J, with 22 bases between the two ends. This CDR3 contains 16 residues. CDR3 region: CASTHQGLAEYNEQFF. The CDR3 region has the DNA TGTGCCAGTACGCACCAGGGGCTAGCGGAATACAATGAGCAGTTCTTC. The full variable domain, in which reference TRBV28 and TRBJ2-1 provide the parts outside the CDR3, is DVKVTQSSRYLVKRTGEKVFLECVQDMDHENMFWYRQDPGLGLRLIYFSYDVKMKEKGDIPEGYSVSREKKERFSLILESASTNQTSMYLCASTHQGLAEYNEQFFGPGTRLTVL.

This clonotype was seen a single time. The chain has TRBV28 and TRBJ2-7, with no clear D. This CDR3 has 13 amino acids. The germline V and J ends were trimmed by 6 bases and 3 bases, with 12 bases remaining between them. Germline values: CDR1 MDHEN, CDR2 SYDVKM. This CDR3 reads CASRRQLNYEQYF. The CDR3 DNA reads TGTGCCAGCAGGAGACAATTAAACTACGAGCAGTACTTC. Filled out from reference TRBV28 and TRBJ2-7, the complete variable domain reads DVKVTQSSRYLVKRTGEKVFLECVQDMDHENMFWYRQDPGLGLRLIYFSYDVKMKEKGDIPEGYSVSREKKERFSLILESASTNQTSMYLCASRRQLNYEQYFGPGTRLTVT.

This clonotype was counted a few times. The chain joins TRBV7-9 to TRBJ2-3, with D tentatively TRBD2 (6 bases). V was trimmed by 5 bases and J by 2 bases, leaving 26 bases between them. The CDR3 spans 19 residues. The germline V gene has CDR1 SEHNR and CDR2 FQNEAQ (reference sequence). In DNA form, the CDR3 reads TGTGCCAGCAGCCGACAGACTAGTTCGCCTTCCCTGATCACAGATACGCAGTATTTT. Translated: CASSRQTSSPSLITDTQYF.

This clonotype was detected only a few times. The CDR3 sequence: CSALKGTGWSETQYF. In DNA, the CDR3 is TGCAGTGCGCTTAAGGGGACGGGATGGTCGGAGACCCAGTACTTC. V usage is TRBV20-1 and J usage is TRBJ2-5; the D call may be TRBD1 or TRBD2 (5 bases each). The CDR3 runs 15 residues. Looked up from germline, CDR1 is DFQATT and CDR2 is SNEGSKA (reference sequence). The V gene lost 6 bases and the J gene lost 5 bases, with 22 bases spanning the gap.

This chain uses TRBV28 with TRBJ1-2; D not certain. The germline V gene has CDR1 MDHEN and CDR2 SYDVKM. This CDR3 spans 13 amino acids. The ends were cut back, 6 bases at V and 8 bases at J, with 16 bases in the middle. The CDR3: CASSPHGDFGYTF. For the CDR3, the DNA is TGTGCCAGCAGCCCCCATGGGGATTTCGGCTACACCTTC.

Points on this clonotype: A junction end diverges from the germline sequence, so it may reflect a read error. CDR3 in amino acids: CATAPGVWDNKQFF. The CDR3, as DNA: TGTGCCACCGCTCCGGGAGTGTGGGACAATAAGCAGTTCTTC. The chain joins TRBV10-3 to TRBJ2-1; possibly TRBD1 or TRBD2 for D (6 bases each). This CDR3 has 14 amino acids. Germline V gives CDR1 ENHRY, CDR2 SYGVKD.

This clonotype was detected once. This chain uses TRBV6-1 with TRBJ1-3; TRBD1 agrees at 7 bases. CDR1 and CDR2 from the germline V gene are MNHNS and SASEGT. V dropped 3 bases and J dropped 4; count of bases not matched to a gene: 15. The CDR3 length is 18 residues. Here the CDR3 reads CASSDWGDRAKGGNTIYF. The CDR3 DNA reads as TGTGCCAGCAGTGATTGGGGAGACAGGGCAAAAGGGGGAAACACCATATATTTT.

Remarks on this clonotype: One base away lies a much larger clone, so this may be a sequencing read error. The chain recombines TRBV7-2 with TRBJ2-1, with D perhaps assigned TRBD1 or TRBD2 (5 bases each). The CDR3 spans 14 residues. CDR1 is SGHTA and CDR2 is FQGNSA in the germline V gene. Trimming left V 3 bases short and J 13 bases short, with 19 bases between. The CDR3 coding sequence is TGTGCCAGCAGCTTTGAGGGGCGCCAAGAGACCCAGTTCTTC. Protein sequence: CASSFEGRQETQFF.

The V call is TRBV29-1, the J call TRBJ2-5; 10 bases are a match to TRBD1. Per germline, CDR1 SQVTM and CDR2 ANQGSEA. The CDR3 sequence is 14 residues long. Unmatched junction bases numbered 8, after V lost 6 bases and J lost 4 bases. CDR3 DNA: TGCAGCGTGGGATTGACAGGGGGCAGAGAGACCCAGTACTTC. Amino acid sequence: CSVGLTGGRETQYF.

This clonotype was detected many times. The chain combines TRBV11-2 with TRBJ2-3, with D unclear. Germline V gene lookup returns CDR1 SGHAT and CDR2 FQNNGV. The germline V and J ends were trimmed by 3 bases and 2 bases, with 12 bases remaining between them. The CDR3 contains 15 residues. The CDR3 DNA reads as TGTGCCAGCAGCTTCATGCGTAGCTTCACAGATACGCAGTATTTT. Amino acid sequence: CASSFMRSFTDTQYF. Full variable domain (rest looked up from reference TRBV11-2 and TRBJ2-3): EAGVAQSPRYKIIEKRQSVAFWCNPISGHATLYWYQQILGQGPKLLIQFQNNGVVDDSQLPKDRFSAERLKGVDSTLKIQPAKLEDSAVYLCASSFMRSFTDTQYFGPGTRLTVL.